The 16 T cell receptor beta chains below all came from one sample that was sequenced in a study of blood T cell repertoires in COVID-19. The assay was immunoSEQ multiplex PCR, and TCRdb's table has in-frame clones only and misses some. Among about 260,000 clones listed, around 90% were seen once. The sample was peripheral blood. These receptor sequences come from a human donor in a cohort sampled during active COVID-19.

CDR3 residues: CASSLSNRDYGYTF. DNA of the CDR3: TGTGCCAGCAGCTTATCTAACAGGGACTATGGCTACACCTTC. The rearrangement links TRBV11-2 to TRBJ1-2, with a tentative D call TRBD1 (6 bases). This CDR3 spans 14 amino acids. The germline V and J ends were trimmed by 2 bases and 3 bases, with 10 bases remaining between them. The germline gives CDR1 SGHAT, CDR2 FQNNGV. The variable domain in full, completed from reference TRBV11-2 and TRBJ1-2, reads EAGVAQSPRYKIIEKRQSVAFWCNPISGHATLYWYQQILGQGPKLLIQFQNNGVVDDSQLPKDRFSAERLKGVDSTLKIQPAKLEDSAVYLCASSLSNRDYGYTFGSGTRLTVV.

The chain recombines TRBV3-1 (or the pseudogene TRBV3-2) with TRBJ2-1; 8 bases align to TRBD2. There are 14 residues in the CDR3. Germline CDR1 LGHDT, CDR2 YNNKEL (reference sequence). V was pared by 1 base and J by 9 bases, with 5 bases of the junction left unmatched. CDR3 in DNA: TGTGCCAGCAGCCAAGTACGGGGGGGCGGTGAGCAGTTCTTC. The encoded protein is CASSQVRGGGEQFF.

This chain joins TRBV5-4 and TRBJ1-2; D is unresolved. CDR3 length equals 15 residues. V was pared by 0 bases and J by 0 bases, with 9 bases between. Germline CDR1 is SGHNT and CDR2 is YYREEE (reference sequence). The CDR3 DNA reads as TGTGCCAGCAGCTTGGTCACAAATCCTAACTATGGCTACACCTTC. It is translated as CASSLVTNPNYGYTF.

The chain recombines TRBV6-5 with TRBJ2-4; 7 bases agree with TRBD2. The CDR3 is made up of 15 amino acids. Germline CDR1 MNHEY, CDR2 SVGAGI. V lost 5 bases, J lost 0 bases, and 4 bases stayed unmatched. CDR3 residues: CASSPSGVAKNIQYF. For the CDR3, the DNA is TGTGCCAGCAGTCCTAGCGGAGTAGCCAAAAACATTCAGTACTTC.

As DNA, the CDR3 is TGCGCCAGCAGCCCGACTAGCGGGGTTTTAGATACGCAGTATTTT. This encodes CASSPTSGVLDTQYF. The chain is built from TRBV4-3 and TRBJ2-3, with 11 bases fitting TRBD2. V gave up 4 bases and J gave up 5 bases; unmatched junction bases: 5. CDR1 and CDR2 (germline): LGHNA, YSLEER. CDR3 length equals 15 residues.

The rearrangement links TRBV3-1 (or the pseudogene TRBV3-2) to TRBJ2-7; D unclear. V lost 1 base and J lost 0, with 13 bases in between. The CDR3 contains 16 residues. Germline V gene data show CDR1 as LGHDT and CDR2 as YNNKEL (reference sequence). The CDR3 region has the DNA TGTGCCAGCAGCCAAGGACTTTACCTTAACTCCTACGAGCAGTACTTC. Amino acid sequence: CASSQGLYLNSYEQYF.

The chain joins TRBV10-1 to TRBJ2-7, with 7 bases aligning to TRBD1. Per germline, CDR1 WNHNN and CDR2 SYGVQD (reference sequence). Trimming at V came to 8 bases and at J to 3 bases, leaving 7 bases not matched to a gene. The CDR3 totals 13 residues. The CDR3 reads CASGRTGIYEQYF. The CDR3 bases are TGCGCCAGCGGACGGACAGGAATCTACGAGCAGTACTTC.

This chain uses TRBV9 with TRBJ1-1, with D hard to call. Trimming left V 2 bases short and J 2 bases short, with 16 bases between. The CDR3 is 16 residues long. Germline CDR1 reads SGDLS; CDR2 reads YYNGEE. The CDR3 loop is CASSVEPTGANTEAFF. The CDR3 nucleotides read TGTGCCAGCAGCGTCGAGCCGACGGGAGCCAACACTGAAGCTTTCTTT.

The V and J genes are TRBV19 and TRBJ2-1, with 8 positions matching TRBD2. This CDR3 has 14 amino acids. The V segment lost 9 bases and the J segment 0 bases; nucleotides outside the gene matches: 4. The V gene's germline CDR1 is LNHDA and CDR2 SQIVND (reference sequence). The CDR3 DNA reads as TGTGCCAGCCGGAGCGGGGGCTCCTACAATGAGCAGTTCTTC. Residues: CASRSGGSYNEQFF.

The sample holds a few counts of this clone. The chain is built from TRBV7-9 and TRBJ2-2, with 9 bases aligning to TRBD1. Losses at the gene ends were 6 bases for V and 3 bases for J; bases not matched to a gene: 8. Germline CDR1 reads SEHNR; CDR2 reads FQNEAQ (reference sequence). CDR3 size: 16 residues. The CDR3: CASSQPGTGYTGELFF. The CDR3 coding sequence is TGTGCCAGCAGTCAACCCGGGACAGGGTACACCGGGGAGCTGTTTTTT.

The chain is built from TRBV15 and TRBJ1-6; D not certain. CDR1 and CDR2 (germline): LNHNV, YYDKDF (reference sequence). Trimming shortened V by 0 bases and J by 9 bases, and 12 bases separated the two germline ends. The CDR3 is 15 residues long. CDR3 nucleotides: TGTGCCACCAGCAGAGATCTAATTGGCGGTTCACCCCTCCACTTT. As protein: CATSRDLIGGSPLHF.

The DNA for the CDR3 is TGTGCCAGCAGCTTGGGCGGGCGGGAGACCCAGTACTTC. It translates to CASSLGGRETQYF. The chain is built from TRBV5-6 and TRBJ2-5, with a weak D call TRBD2 (5 bases). The CDR3 runs 13 residues. The germline gives CDR1 SGHDT, CDR2 YYEEEE. Trimming cost V 0 bases and J 5 bases, with 8 bases left between them.

The genes are TRBV19 and TRBJ1-4, with no clear D. Trimming took 2 bases from V and 7 from J, leaving 8 bases between them. The CDR3 loop spans 13 amino acids. Germline assignment: CDR1 LNHDA and CDR2 SQIVND (reference sequence). The CDR3 region has the DNA TGTGCCAGTAGTATAACAGACCTTGAAAAACTGTTTTTT. Translation: CASSITDLEKLFF.

The gene calls are TRBV5-1 and TRBJ1-2, with 8 bases identical to TRBD1. The CDR3 is 16 residues long. CDR1 SGHRS and CDR2 YFSETQ come from the germline V gene. The junction had 5 bases not matched to a gene; V was cut back by 1 base and J by 0 bases. The CDR3 DNA is TGCGCCAGCAGCTTGTTCCAGGGGGCTGCTAACTATGGCTACACCTTC. This codes for CASSLFQGAANYGYTF.

The chain couples TRBV15 to TRBJ1-1; 7 nucleotides agree with TRBD1. Trimming cost V 3 bases and J 1 base; bases outside gene matches: 8. There are 16 residues in the CDR3. CDR1 is LNHNV, CDR2 YYDKDF, per germline (reference sequence). The CDR3 bases are TGTGCCACCAGCAGGAACACAGGGGCACCGAACACTGAAGCTTTCTTT. The encoded protein is CATSRNTGAPNTEAFF.

V is TRBV19 and J is TRBJ2-5; D might be TRBD2 (6 bases). Trimming left V 4 bases short and J 3 bases short, with 21 bases between. The length of the CDR3 is 17 residues. The germline CDR1 and CDR2 sequences are LNHDA and SQIVND (reference sequence). For the CDR3, the DNA is TGTGCCAGTAGTAAGTGGGGGGAAGGACAAGTAAAAGAGACCCAGTACTTC. Translated: CASSKWGEGQVKETQYF.